This T cell receptor (beta chain) was documented in a study of blood T cell repertoires in COVID-19 (dated by TCRdb to 2020 to 2021). About the full investigation: Collaborator samples came from the United States, Italy and Spain and covered acute and convalescent phases of COVID-19. The material from the prospective study consisted of cDNA or gDNA derived from T cells, B-cell-depleted T cells, or PBMCs. Subjects who had been exposed to COVID-19, were actively infected with it, or had recovered from it provided the deeply sampled blood TCRbeta repertoires that made up the dataset. The repertoires were released in a freely available public database meant as a resource for research on the immune response to SARS-CoV-2. The samples were drawn from two sources: the first 160 participants of the ongoing ImmuneRACE study, and over 950 subjects contributed by 6 global collaborators. The sample metadata nearly always contained a de-identified subject ID, COVID-19 status, age in years and sex. Where available, HLA class I and class II types were taken from metadata supplied by the sample provider and were not determined by assay-based typing.

The immunoSEQ Assay, a bias-controlled multiplex PCR, was used to amplify TCRbeta CDR3 regions from genomic DNA. On the authors' methods: The number of nucleated cells in each sample was estimated from the amplification of reference gene primers within the assay. To quantify the absolute abundance of each unique TCRbeta CDR3 rearrangement, sequence reads were collapsed and filtered. For each sample, productive Simpson clonality was calculated as the square root of Simpson's diversity index across productive rearrangements. Imported from immuneACCESS, the table was reduced by TCRdb to in-frame sequences with V and J called. These copies leave out some clones; in studies compared against another copy, an unresolved V gene accounts for under half, and the cause of the remainder is not known. The V and J calls and clone size are taken from that table; D and trimming were inferred from the DNA. Across this sample there are about 260,000 clones, with 86% seen only once. The ten largest clones add up to roughly 2% of the sample.

Participants in the prospective study were aged roughly 18 to 95 years, lived in 20 to 30 United States geographic areas, and enrolled through a virtual design. In the prospective study, participants were assigned to cohorts based on the clinical history participants reported in a screening survey and a study questionnaire. Recovered participants in ImmuneRACE Cohort 3 were defined as having two consecutive negative NP/OP PCR tests, clearance from a healthcare professional, or resolution of symptoms. In the prospective study, mobile phlebotomists collected whole blood, serum and a nasopharyngeal or oropharyngeal swab from each participant. Participants in the prospective study had the option to provide additional blood draws and questionnaires over a roughly 2-month period. Blood samples from the prospective study were shipped frozen or at room temperature prior to DNA extraction. V is shortened by 1 base, J by 8 bases, and the region joining them spans 17 bases. CDR1 and CDR2, looked up from the germline V gene, are LGHNA and YNFKEQ. The CDR3 numbers 15 residues from cysteine through phenylalanine. Only CDR3 DNA is held: 45 bases, read in frame from base 1.

The full study reports these points: How much clinical and demographic metadata was included differed by source and by participant, and the metadata was provided uncurated.

Regarding this clone: Its antigen target is currently unknown. No base-level quality is on record; no much larger clone is a single base apart.

Rearrangement joined TRBV4-2 to TRBJ1-2; the D gene lacks a confident call. Sequencing was done on a sample of PBMCs or T cells enriched from blood (not recorded which). This receptor was obtained from a woman aged 45-65 years who had recovered from COVID-19. The CDR3 amino acid sequence is: CASSQALLGLGGYTF. The DNA sequence is given as TGTGCCAGCAGCCAAGCGCTACTAGGTTTAGGGGGCTACACCTTC.